This T cell receptor beta chain stems from a study of blood T cell repertoires in COVID-19 (dated by TCRdb to 2018 to 2021). Context from the whole study: The collaborator samples originated in the United States, Italy and Spain and spanned the acute and convalescent phases of COVID-19. The material from the prospective study consisted of cDNA or gDNA derived from T cells, B-cell-depleted T cells, or PBMCs. Subjects who had been exposed to COVID-19, were actively infected with it, or had recovered from it provided the deeply sampled blood TCRbeta repertoires that made up the dataset. The repertoires were released in a freely available public database intended as a resource for research on the immune response to SARS-CoV-2. Samples came from the ongoing ImmuneRACE study (first 160 participants) plus 1,254 subjects from 6 global collaborators. Sample metadata almost always included a de-identified subject ID, COVID-19 status, age in years and sex. Where HLA class I and class II types were available, the types were taken from metadata supplied by the sample provider, not from assay-based typing. General study outcomes and caveats: The amount of clinical and demographic metadata varied by source and participant and was provided uncurated.

The immunoSEQ Assay, a bias-controlled multiplex PCR, was used to amplify TCRbeta CDR3 regions from genomic DNA. In the authors' own workflow: Nucleated cell counts per sample were estimated from amplification of reference gene primers within the assay. Sequence reads were collapsed and filtered to measure the absolute abundance of every unique TCRbeta CDR3 rearrangement. For each sample, productive Simpson clonality was calculated as the square root of Simpson's diversity index across productive rearrangements. TCRdb limited this immuneACCESS table to in-frame rearrangements with V and J called. A share of clones is missing; checked studies link under half to unresolved V genes, and the rest is unexplained. V, J and clone size are those of that table, while D and trimming were read from the DNA. The sample table contains about 140,000 clones; only one count was recorded for 87% of them. The biggest ten clones account for 0.8% to 0.95% of the sample.

As concerns this clone: Its antigen is still unknown. No qualities accompany the bases; no much larger clone lies one base away.

The CDR3 measures 12 amino acids from cysteine to phenylalanine. Left in the record is the CDR3 DNA by itself, 36 bases read in frame from the first base. CDR1 and CDR2, per the germline V gene, are KGHDR and SFDVKD. After removal of 7 bases from V and 8 bases from J, the junction retains 4 bases not matched to a gene. Collaborating institutions collected whole blood in K2EDTA tubes following their own protocols. Collaborator samples were shipped for TCRbeta analysis as frozen whole blood, isolated PBMCs, or DNA extracted from either sample type. The receptor was isolated from a woman between 45 and 65 years old with acute or convalescent COVID-19. The sequencing sample was made of peripheral blood. The chain links TRBV24-1 with TRBJ1-2; 9 bases in the middle match TRBD1. The CDR3 here reads CATRGTGKGYTF. The sequence in DNA is TGTGCCACCAGGGGGACAGGGAAGGGCTACACCTTC.